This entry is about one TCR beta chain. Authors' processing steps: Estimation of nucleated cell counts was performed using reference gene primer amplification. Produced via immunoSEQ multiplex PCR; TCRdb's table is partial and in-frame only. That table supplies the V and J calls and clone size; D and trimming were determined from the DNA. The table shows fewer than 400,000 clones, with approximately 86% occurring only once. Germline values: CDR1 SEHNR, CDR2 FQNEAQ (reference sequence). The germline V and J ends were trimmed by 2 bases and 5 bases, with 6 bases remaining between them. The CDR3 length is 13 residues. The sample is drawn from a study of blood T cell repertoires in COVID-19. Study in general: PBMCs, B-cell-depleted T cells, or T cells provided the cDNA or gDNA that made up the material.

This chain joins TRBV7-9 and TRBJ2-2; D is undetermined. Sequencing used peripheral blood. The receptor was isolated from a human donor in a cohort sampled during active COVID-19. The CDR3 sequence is CASSLRLTGELFF. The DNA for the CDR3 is TGTGCCAGCAGCTTACGTCTGACCGGGGAGCTGTTTTTT.